Shown below are 7 T cell receptor beta chains from a single sample sequenced in a study of blood T cell repertoires in COVID-19. The table came from immunoSEQ multiplex PCR; TCRdb's copy has only in-frame clones and leaves some out. Of tens of thousands of clones listed, approximately 87% are singletons. What was sequenced was peripheral blood. The receptors originated from a human donor in a cohort sampled during active COVID-19.

This chain joins TRBV19 and TRBJ1-1; D is possibly TRBD1 (6 bases). The CDR3 loop spans 12 amino acids. V gave up 6 bases and J gave up 7 bases, with 12 bases separating them. Looked up from germline, CDR1 is LNHDA and CDR2 is SQIVND (reference sequence). The CDR3 coding sequence is TGTGCCAGTAGCTCAGGACAGCTTGAAGCTTTCTTT. Translating it yields CASSSGQLEAFF.

The chain uses TRBV6-2 or TRBV6-3 and TRBJ1-6, with a possible D match to TRBD1 (6 bases). Trimming cost V 4 bases and J 4 bases, with 17 bases left between them. The CDR3 has 17 amino acids. Germline lookup yields CDR1 MNHEY and CDR2 SVGEGT. CDR3 amino acids: CASSSGPRGIYNSPLHF. In nucleotides, the CDR3 is TGTGCCAGCAGTTCAGGGCCGAGGGGGATATATAATTCACCCCTCCACTTT.

The V call is TRBV19, the J call TRBJ1-5; unclear D gene. Germline-derived CDR1 and CDR2 are LNHDA and SQIVND (reference sequence). V shed 4 bases and J shed 0 bases, with 19 bases lying between them. CDR3 length: 18 residues. CDR3 loop: CASSNDGRIPGSNQPQHF. CDR3 sequence (DNA): TGTGCCAGTAGTAATGATGGCAGGATACCCGGTAGCAATCAGCCCCAGCATTTT.

The chain employs TRBV27 and TRBJ2-1; 11 positions match TRBD2. From germline, CDR1 is MNHEY and CDR2 SMNVEV (reference sequence). The CDR3 is 14 residues long. Trimming at V came to 6 bases and at J to 9 bases, leaving 7 bases not matched to a gene. CDR3 in amino acids: CASRELAGDIEQFF. The CDR3 DNA sequence: TGTGCCAGCAGAGAACTAGCGGGAGATATTGAGCAGTTCTTC.

The rearrangement uses TRBV4-1 and TRBJ1-1; D not certain. Germline V lookup: CDR1 MGHRA, CDR2 YSYEKL. The CDR3 runs 12 residues. Trimming took 1 base from V and 4 from J, leaving 4 bases between them. CDR3 in amino acids: CASSQGATEAFF. The CDR3 nucleotides read TGCGCCAGCAGCCAAGGGGCCACTGAAGCTTTCTTT.

The chain is built from TRBV7-4 and TRBJ2-7; tentatively, D is TRBD1 (5 bases). V was trimmed by 1 base and J by 2 bases, leaving 6 bases between them. In germline, CDR1 is SGHVT, CDR2 SQSDAQ. The CDR3 has 13 amino acids. The CDR3 protein is CASSLGTTYEQYF. The CDR3 coding sequence is TGTGCCAGCAGCTTAGGGACAACCTACGAGCAGTACTTC.

This clone was detected only once. The chain has TRBV9 and TRBJ2-1, with 7 bases matching TRBD1. Germline values: CDR1 SGDLS, CDR2 YYNGEE. The V and J ends lost 4 bases and 4 bases, in that order; junction bases with no gene match: 8. The CDR3 runs 15 residues. DNA for the CDR3: TGTGCCAGCAGCTCTTGGACAGGTAGATACAATGAGCAGTTCTTC. Amino acid sequence: CASSSWTGRYNEQFF.